This T cell receptor beta chain was sequenced in a study of response to subunit inactivated influenza vaccine. TCRdb used MiXCR to reprocess the RT-PCR reads, holding one entry per CDR3 protein. The table lists approximately 500,000 distinct CDR3 sequences, approximately 22% of them singletons. Germline V gene sequence: CDR1 SGHTA, CDR2 FQGNSA. CDR3 length: 16 amino acids. The V and J ends lost 5 bases and 0 bases respectively, with 14 bases between them. This clonotype has more than one count but fewer than ten. These data are also associated with another study on T cells expressing NK-cell markers. As that study records: What made the TCR beta cDNA was 5'RACE template switching with UMIs. Sorted CD3+CD56+NKG2C+, CD3+CD56+NKG2C- and CD3+CD56-NKG2C+ T cells supplied TCR beta repertoires. For several experiments, T cell sorting was restricted to the alpha-beta TCR population by means of an anti-gamma-delta TCR antibody. In roughly six donors, dominant NKG2C+ clonotypes were roughly 1.0-7.0% of CD8+ T cells. The CD3+CD56-NKG2C+ fraction of a handful of donors was also led by these clonotypes.

This chain connects TRBV7-2 to TRBJ2-1, with D possibly matching TRBD1 (5 bases). The sequencing used CD4+ T cells sorted from PBMCs, collected 12 days after vaccination. The receptor comes from a man aged 45-60 years who received an inactivated influenza vaccine. CDR3: CASSKQGVNSYNEQFF. The CDR3 nucleotides are TGTGCCAGCAGCAAACAAGGGGTCAACTCCTACAATGAGCAGTTCTTC.